These T cell receptor beta chains were read from a single sample in a study of T cell changes during pregnancy in multiple sclerosis. Profiling relied on immunoSEQ multiplex PCR, and the TCRdb table lists in-frame clones only, not all of them. The repertoire holds 70,000 to 75,000 clones, with 80% to 95% as singletons. The sample consisted of peripheral blood, taken before pregnancy. The receptors were sampled from a female donor with multiple sclerosis, enrolled in a pregnancy study. The CDR3 runs from the conserved cysteine through the conserved F or W. D genes are given only for firm matches. Clone size is given for some rows only: seen once, a few or many times, or a class if the clone is expanded.

v_gene	j_gene	abundance	d_gene	CDR3nt	CDR3aa
TRBV6-6	TRBJ1-1	NA	NA	TGTGCCAGCAGTACGGACAGAACCCTCGGGACTGAAGCTTTCTTT	CASSTDRTLGTEAFF
TRBV11-1	TRBJ1-1	NA	NA	TGTGCCAGCAGTCTCAGTGACAGGAAAGCTGAAGCTTTCTTT	CASSLSDRKAEAFF
TRBV7-9	TRBJ2-7	NA	TRBD1	TGTGCCAGCAGCTCCCGGGACAGACAATACGAGCAGTACTTC	CASSSRDRQYEQYF
TRBV4-3	TRBJ1-5	NA	TRBD1	TGCGCCAGCAGCCAGGAAAGGACAGGGCGCAATCAGCCCCAGCATTTT	CASSQERTGRNQPQHF
TRBV18	TRBJ1-5	NA	TRBD1	TGTGCCAGCTCACCGGACAGGGGACAGCCCCAGCATTTT	CASSPDRGQPQHF
TRBV4-2	TRBJ2-1	NA	NA	TGTGCCAGCAGCCAAGGGGTAGGGGCCTACAATGAGCAGTTCTTC	CASSQGVGAYNEQFF
TRBV18	TRBJ2-1	NA	NA	TGTGCCAGCTCACCCCGGACACTGAGCTCCTACAATGAGCAGTTCTTC	CASSPRTLSSYNEQFF
TRBV25-1	TRBJ1-2	NA	NA	TGTGCCAGCAGTTTACAGGGTGGCTACACCTTC	CASSLQGGYTF
TRBV5-1	TRBJ1-1	NA	NA	TGCGCCAGCAGTCAGACAGTTCCCGCTCAAGCTTTCTTT	CASSQTVPAQAFF
TRBV7-2	TRBJ2-7	NA	NA	TGTGCCAGCAGCCCGGAGTTACTGACTTCTTACGAGCAGTACTTC	CASSPELLTSYEQYF
TRBV14	TRBJ2-7	NA	TRBD1	TGTGCCAGCAGCCTGGGCCGGGACAGGGACGAGCAGTACTTC	CASSLGRDRDEQYF
TRBV13	TRBJ2-1	NA	TRBD2	TGTGCCAGCAGCTTTTCTCCTCCTAGCGGGCACAATGAGCAGTTCTTC	CASSFSPPSGHNEQFF
TRBV7-9	TRBJ1-3	NA	NA	TGTGCCACCAGGACTACTGGAAACACCATATATTTT	CATRTTGNTIYF
TRBV7-2	TRBJ2-3	NA	NA	TGTGCCAGCAGCTTACAGGCCCCCCCCACAGATACGCAGTATTTT	CASSLQAPPTDTQYF
TRBV7-6	TRBJ1-2	NA	NA	TGTGCCAGCAGCTTAAACGACAGATCGAACTATGGCTACACCTTC	CASSLNDRSNYGYTF
TRBV5-1	TRBJ2-7	once	NA	TGCGCCAGCAGACCCGGGGGCTCCTACGAGCAGTACTTC	CASRPGGSYEQYF
TRBV28	TRBJ1-3	NA	TRBD1	TGTGCCAGCAGAAAGGGACAGTCCTCTGGAAACACCATATATTTT	CASRKGQSSGNTIYF
TRBV4-1	TRBJ1-5	once	TRBD1	TGCGCCAGCAGCCAAGAGGGCAGGGGGATAGATCAGCCCCAGCATTTT	CASSQEGRGIDQPQHF
TRBV5-5	TRBJ2-7	NA	TRBD2	TGTGCCAGCAGCTTAAGGGCTAGCGGAGCTGTACCGGGGGAGCAGTACTTC	CASSLRASGAVPGEQYF
TRBV25-1	TRBJ2-2	NA	TRBD2	TGTGCCAGCGTAGCGGGGAACCCTAACACCGGGGAGCTGTTTTTT	CASVAGNPNTGELFF
TRBV6-1	TRBJ1-2	once	TRBD1	TGTGCCAGCAGTGAACAGATTACCGGGACAGGGAGCTATGGCTACACCTTC	CASSEQITGTGSYGYTF
TRBV10-3	TRBJ1-1	NA	NA	TGTGCCATCAGTGAGTCTGGGGGGTTCGCGAACACTGAAGCTTTCTTT	CAISESGGFANTEAFF
TRBV9	TRBJ1-1	NA	TRBD1	TGTGCCAGCAGCCCTCCGAATGGACAGGGATTAAACACTGAAGCTTTCTTT	CASSPPNGQGLNTEAFF
TRBV28	TRBJ2-7	NA	TRBD2	TGTGCCAGCAGGCTAGCGGGAGGGAGCTCCTACGAGCAGTACTTC	CASRLAGGSSYEQYF
TRBV29-1	TRBJ2-7	NA	NA	TGCAGCGTAGGTCTCCAGAGGTACGAGCAGTACTTC	CSVGLQRYEQYF
TRBV7-9	TRBJ2-1	NA	NA	TGTGCCAGCAGCCCCCCTCACAGGGATGAGCAGTTCTTC	CASSPPHRDEQFF
TRBV4-1	TRBJ2-1	NA	TRBD2	TGCGCCAGCAGCCAAGGGGGGGGTAATGAGCAGTTCTTC	CASSQGGGNEQFF
TRBV4-3	TRBJ2-7	NA	TRBD1	TGCGCCAGCAGCCCAGGCACAGGGACAGGGCCCTACGAGCAGTACTTC	CASSPGTGTGPYEQYF
TRBV7-9	TRBJ1-2	NA	TRBD1	TGTGCCAGCAGCCTCTCGGGACAGGGGTATGGCTACACCTTC	CASSLSGQGYGYTF
TRBV30	TRBJ2-3	NA	NA	TGTGCCTGGAGTGATAATGACTATACGCAGTATTTT	CAWSDNDYTQYF
TRBV10-3	TRBJ2-3	NA	NA	TGTGCCATCAGGCAGGACGGGGTCAGGGGTCCCCCAGATACGCAGTATTTT	CAIRQDGVRGPPDTQYF
TRBV6-6	TRBJ1-1	NA	NA	TGTGCCAGCAGTTACCGATTACAGCTGAACACTGAAGCTTTCTTT	CASSYRLQLNTEAFF
TRBV28	TRBJ2-3	NA	NA	TGTGCCAGCAGTTTAGGCGCAATGGGACACTGGCAACACACAGATACGCAGTATTTT	CASSLGAMGHWQHTDTQYF
TRBV5-1	TRBJ2-1	once	NA	TGCGCCAGCAGCTTGGGCCGTCAACTGTTCTCCTACAATGAGCAGTTCTTC	CASSLGRQLFSYNEQFF
TRBV12-5	TRBJ1-2	NA	NA	TGTGCTAGTGGTTTGTCCCCCTCTAACACCTTC	CASGLSPSNTF
TRBV4-3	TRBJ1-1	NA	TRBD1	TGCGCCAGCAGCCTGAAGGACAGGGGGCCAACTGAAGCTTTCTTT	CASSLKDRGPTEAFF
TRBV7-2	TRBJ2-5	NA	NA	TGTGCCAGCAGCTTCACAACAGGGAGAGGCCAAGAGACCCAGTACTTC	CASSFTTGRGQETQYF
TRBV4-3	TRBJ1-2	NA	NA	TGCGCCAGCAGCCCTGGGGGGGCCGATGGCTACACCTTC	CASSPGGADGYTF
TRBV6-5	TRBJ1-4	NA	NA	TGTGCCAGCAGTTACTCGCGACAGACGAATGAAAAACTGTTTTTT	CASSYSRQTNEKLFF
TRBV15	TRBJ2-1	NA	TRBD2	TGTGCCACCAGCCCCTGGACTAGCGGGAAACGCAATGAGCAGTTCTTC	CATSPWTSGKRNEQFF
TRBV6-6	TRBJ2-1	NA	NA	TGTGCCAGCAGTTACACCTTCGCCAGCCAGGGGCAGTTCTTC	CASSYTFASQGQFF
TRBV30	TRBJ1-2	NA	NA	TGTGCCTGGAGTCCGGGAAGGTACTATGGCTACACCTTC	CAWSPGRYYGYTF